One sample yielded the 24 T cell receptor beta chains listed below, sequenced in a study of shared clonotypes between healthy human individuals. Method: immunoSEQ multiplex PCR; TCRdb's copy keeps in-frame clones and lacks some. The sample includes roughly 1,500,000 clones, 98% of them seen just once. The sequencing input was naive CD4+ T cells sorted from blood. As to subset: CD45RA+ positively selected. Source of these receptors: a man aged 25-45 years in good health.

The CDR3 loop is CASSGTGAHQPQHF. The CDR3 nucleotides are TGTGCCAGTTCTGGGACAGGGGCACATCAGCCCCAGCATTTT. The chain combines TRBV19 with TRBJ1-5; 10 positions agree with TRBD1. V was clipped by 8 bases and J by 5 bases; unmatched bases: 6. The germline V gene encodes CDR1 LNHDA and CDR2 SQIVND (reference sequence). This CDR3 contains 14 residues.

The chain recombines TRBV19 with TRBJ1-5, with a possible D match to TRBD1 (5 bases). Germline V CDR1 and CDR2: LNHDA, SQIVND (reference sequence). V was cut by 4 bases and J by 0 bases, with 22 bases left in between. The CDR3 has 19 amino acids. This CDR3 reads CASSRGPAISIYSNQPQHF. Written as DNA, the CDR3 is TGTGCCAGTAGTAGGGGACCCGCGATATCCATTTATAGCAATCAGCCCCAGCATTTT.

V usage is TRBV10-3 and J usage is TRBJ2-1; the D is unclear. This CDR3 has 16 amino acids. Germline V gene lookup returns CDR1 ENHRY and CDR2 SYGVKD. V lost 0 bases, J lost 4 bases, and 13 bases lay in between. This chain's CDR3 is CAISESGIWEYNEQFF. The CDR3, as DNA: TGTGCCATCAGTGAGTCGGGAATATGGGAATACAATGAGCAGTTCTTC.

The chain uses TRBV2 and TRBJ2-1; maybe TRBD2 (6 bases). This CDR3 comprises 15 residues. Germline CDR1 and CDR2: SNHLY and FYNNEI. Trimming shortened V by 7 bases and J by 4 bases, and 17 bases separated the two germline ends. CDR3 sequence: CASKRGLQTYNEQFF. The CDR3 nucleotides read TGTGCCAGCAAGAGGGGACTTCAGACATACAATGAGCAGTTCTTC.

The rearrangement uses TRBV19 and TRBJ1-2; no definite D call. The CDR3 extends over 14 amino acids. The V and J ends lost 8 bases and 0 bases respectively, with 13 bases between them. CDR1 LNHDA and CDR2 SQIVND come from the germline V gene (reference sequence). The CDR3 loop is CASHLPGSNYGYTF. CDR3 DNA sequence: TGTGCCAGTCACCTCCCTGGCTCTAACTATGGCTACACCTTC. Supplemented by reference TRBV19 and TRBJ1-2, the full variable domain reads DGGITQSPKYLFRKEGQNVTLSCEQNLNHDAMYWYRQDPGQGLRLIYYSQIVNDFQKGDIAEGYSVSREKKESFPLTVTSAQKNPTAFYLCASHLPGSNYGYTFGSGTRLTVV.

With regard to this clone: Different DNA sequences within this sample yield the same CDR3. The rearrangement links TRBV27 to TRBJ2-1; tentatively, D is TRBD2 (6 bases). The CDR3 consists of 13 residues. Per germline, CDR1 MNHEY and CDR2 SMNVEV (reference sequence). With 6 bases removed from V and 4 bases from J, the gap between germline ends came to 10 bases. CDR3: CASRASAYNEQFF. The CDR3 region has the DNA TGTGCCAGCAGGGCTAGCGCGTACAATGAGCAGTTCTTC.

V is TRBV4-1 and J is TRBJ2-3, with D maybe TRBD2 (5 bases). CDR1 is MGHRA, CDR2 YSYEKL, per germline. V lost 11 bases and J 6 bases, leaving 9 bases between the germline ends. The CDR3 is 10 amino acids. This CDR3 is CAGSADTQYF. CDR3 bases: TGCGCCGGTAGCGCGGATACGCAGTATTTT.

The CDR3 reads CASSLVSGNDYGYTF. The CDR3 coding sequence is TGTGCCAGCAGCTTAGTATCGGGGAATGACTATGGCTACACCTTC. The rearrangement links TRBV7-9 to TRBJ1-2, with D uncertain. Trimming took 1 base from V and 3 from J, leaving 12 bases between them. The germline gives CDR1 SEHNR, CDR2 FQNEAQ (reference sequence). The CDR3 is made up of 15 amino acids.

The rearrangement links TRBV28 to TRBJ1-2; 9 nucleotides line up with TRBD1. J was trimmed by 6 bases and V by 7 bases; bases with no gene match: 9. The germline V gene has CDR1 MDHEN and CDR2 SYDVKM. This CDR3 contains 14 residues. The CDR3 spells CASTLTGGADGYTF. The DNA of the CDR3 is TGTGCCAGCACCCTAACAGGGGGCGCGGATGGCTACACCTTC.

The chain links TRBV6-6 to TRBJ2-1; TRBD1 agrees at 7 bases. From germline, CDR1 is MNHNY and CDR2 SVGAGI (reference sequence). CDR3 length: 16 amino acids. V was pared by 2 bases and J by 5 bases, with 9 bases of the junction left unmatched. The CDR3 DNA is TGTGCCAGCAGTTACCTCGCCGGGACAGCTCACAATGAGCAGTTCTTC. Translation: CASSYLAGTAHNEQFF.

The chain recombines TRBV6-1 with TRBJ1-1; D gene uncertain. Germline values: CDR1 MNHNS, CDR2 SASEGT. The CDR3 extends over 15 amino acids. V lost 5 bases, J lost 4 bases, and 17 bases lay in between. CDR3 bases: TGTGCCAGCAGTACAACCACCAGCGGGAGCACTGAAGCTTTCTTT. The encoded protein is CASSTTTSGSTEAFF.

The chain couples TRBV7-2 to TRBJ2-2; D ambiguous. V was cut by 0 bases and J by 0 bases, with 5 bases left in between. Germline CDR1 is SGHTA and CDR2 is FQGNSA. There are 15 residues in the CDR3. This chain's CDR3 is CASSLAHANTGELFF. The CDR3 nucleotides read TGTGCCAGCAGCTTAGCTCACGCGAACACCGGGGAGCTGTTTTTT.

In DNA, the CDR3 is TGTGCCAGCAGCTTACAAGGCGGGAGGATAAACGAGCAGTACTTC. It is translated as CASSLQGGRINEQYF. The chain couples TRBV7-2 to TRBJ2-7, with TRBD2 matching over 8 bases. V lost 2 bases and J lost 5; bases outside the gene matches: 8. The germline V gene has CDR1 SGHTA and CDR2 FQGNSA. This CDR3 contains 15 residues.

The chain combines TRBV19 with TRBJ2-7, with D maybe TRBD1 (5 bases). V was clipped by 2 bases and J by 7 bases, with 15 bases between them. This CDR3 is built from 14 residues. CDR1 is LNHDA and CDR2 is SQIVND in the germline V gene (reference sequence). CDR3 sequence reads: CASSINGREGEQYF. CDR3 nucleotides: TGTGCCAGTAGTATAAACGGCAGGGAAGGGGAGCAGTACTTC.

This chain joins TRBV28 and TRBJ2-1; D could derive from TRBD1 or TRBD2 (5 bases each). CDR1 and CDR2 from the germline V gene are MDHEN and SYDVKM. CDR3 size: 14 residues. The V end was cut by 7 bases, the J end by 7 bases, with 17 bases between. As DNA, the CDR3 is TGTGCCAGCATATCCGGGGCCGAGAGGAATGAGCAGTTCTTC. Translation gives CASISGAERNEQFF.

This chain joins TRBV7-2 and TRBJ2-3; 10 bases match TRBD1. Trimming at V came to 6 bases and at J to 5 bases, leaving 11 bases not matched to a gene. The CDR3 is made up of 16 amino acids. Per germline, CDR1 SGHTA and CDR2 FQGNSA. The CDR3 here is CASRPLRQGAGDTQYF. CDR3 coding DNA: TGTGCCAGCAGGCCCCTGAGACAGGGGGCGGGAGATACGCAGTATTTT. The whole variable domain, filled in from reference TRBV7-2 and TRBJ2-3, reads GAGVSQSPSNKVTEKGKDVELRCDPISGHTALYWYRQSLGQGLEFLIYFQGNSAPDKSGLPSDRFSAERTGGSVSTLTIQRTQQEDSAVYLCASRPLRQGAGDTQYFGPGTRLTVL.

The CDR3 spells CATAGTDTWGKPDTQYF. CDR3 bases: TGCGCCACTGCCGGGACGGACACCTGGGGAAAGCCAGATACGCAGTATTTT. The chain uses TRBV10-1 and TRBJ2-3; perhaps D is TRBD1 or TRBD2 (5 bases each). The ends were cut back, 10 bases at V and 4 bases at J, with 27 bases in the middle. CDR3 length: 17 residues. CDR1 is WNHNN and CDR2 is SYGVQD in the germline V gene (reference sequence).

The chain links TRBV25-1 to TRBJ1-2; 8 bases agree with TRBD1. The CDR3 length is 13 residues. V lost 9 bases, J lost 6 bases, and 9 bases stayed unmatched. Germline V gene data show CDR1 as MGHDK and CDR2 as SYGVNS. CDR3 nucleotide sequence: TGTGCCAGTACCGGGACAGGAAAGCATGGCTACACCTTC. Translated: CASTGTGKHGYTF.

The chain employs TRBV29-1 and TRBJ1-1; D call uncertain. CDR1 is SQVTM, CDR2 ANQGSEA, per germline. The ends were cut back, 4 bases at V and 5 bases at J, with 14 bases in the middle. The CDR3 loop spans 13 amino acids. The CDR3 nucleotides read TGCAGCGTTGGAGGTTGGCCTGTGACTGAAGCTTTCTTT. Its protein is CSVGGWPVTEAFF.

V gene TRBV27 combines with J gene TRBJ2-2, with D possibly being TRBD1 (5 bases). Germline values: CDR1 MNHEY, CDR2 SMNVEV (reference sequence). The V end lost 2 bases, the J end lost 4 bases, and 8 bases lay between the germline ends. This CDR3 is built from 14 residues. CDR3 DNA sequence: TGTGCCAGCAGTTTACCAACAGGCACCGGGGAGCTGTTTTTT. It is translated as CASSLPTGTGELFF.

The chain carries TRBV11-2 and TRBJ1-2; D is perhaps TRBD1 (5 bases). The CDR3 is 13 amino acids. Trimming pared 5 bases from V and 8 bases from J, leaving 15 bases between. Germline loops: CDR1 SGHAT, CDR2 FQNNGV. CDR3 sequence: CASSPTGVRGYTF. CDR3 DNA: TGTGCCAGCAGCCCCACAGGAGTAAGAGGCTACACCTTC.

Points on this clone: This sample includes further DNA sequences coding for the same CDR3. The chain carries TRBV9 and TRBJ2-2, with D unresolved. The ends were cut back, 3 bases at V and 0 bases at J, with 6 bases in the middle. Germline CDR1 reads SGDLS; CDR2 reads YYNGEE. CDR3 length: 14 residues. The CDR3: CASSGRANTGELFF. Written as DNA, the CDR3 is TGTGCCAGCAGCGGACGCGCGAACACCGGGGAGCTGTTTTTT.

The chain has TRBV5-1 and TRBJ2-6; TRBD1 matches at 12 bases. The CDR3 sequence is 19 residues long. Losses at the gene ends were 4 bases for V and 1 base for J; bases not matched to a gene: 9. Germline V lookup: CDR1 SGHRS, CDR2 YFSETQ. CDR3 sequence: CASSPGTGGAWSGANVLTF. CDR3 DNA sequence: TGCGCCAGCAGCCCCGGGACAGGGGGCGCCTGGTCTGGGGCCAACGTCCTGACTTTC.

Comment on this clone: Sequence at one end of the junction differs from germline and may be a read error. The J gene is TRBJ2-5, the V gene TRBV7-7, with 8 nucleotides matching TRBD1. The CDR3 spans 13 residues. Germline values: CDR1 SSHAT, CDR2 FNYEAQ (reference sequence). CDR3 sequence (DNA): TGTGCTAGCAGCCTCGGGACAGGAGAGACCCAGTACTTC. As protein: CASSLGTGETQYF.